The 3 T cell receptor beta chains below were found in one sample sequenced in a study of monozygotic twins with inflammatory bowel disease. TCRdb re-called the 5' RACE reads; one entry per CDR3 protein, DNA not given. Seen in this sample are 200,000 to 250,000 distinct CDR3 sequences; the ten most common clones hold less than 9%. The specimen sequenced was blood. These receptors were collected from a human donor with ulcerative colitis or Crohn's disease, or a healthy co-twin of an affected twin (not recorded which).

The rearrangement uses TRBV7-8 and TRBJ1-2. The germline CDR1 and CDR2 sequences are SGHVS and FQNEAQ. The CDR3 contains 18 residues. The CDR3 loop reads CASNPLRVGTASNYGYTF. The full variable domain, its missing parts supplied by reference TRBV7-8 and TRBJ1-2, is GAGVSQSPRYKVAKRGQDVALRCDPISGHVSLFWYQQALGQGPEFLTYFQNEAQLDKSGLPSDRFFAERPEGSVSTLKIQRTQQEDSAVYLCASNPLRVGTASNYGYTFGSGTRLTVV.

CDR3 residues: CASSLTRAVYEQYF. The V gene is TRBV7-2, the J gene TRBJ2-7; TCRdb's D call, TRBD2, is unchecked because there is no DNA. This CDR3 region has 14 residues. Germline loops: CDR1 SGHTA, CDR2 FQGNSA.

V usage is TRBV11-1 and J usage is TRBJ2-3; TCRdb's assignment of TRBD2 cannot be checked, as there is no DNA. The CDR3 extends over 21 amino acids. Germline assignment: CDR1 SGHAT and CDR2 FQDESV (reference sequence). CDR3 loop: CASSLRSLAGGPEKSTDTQYF.